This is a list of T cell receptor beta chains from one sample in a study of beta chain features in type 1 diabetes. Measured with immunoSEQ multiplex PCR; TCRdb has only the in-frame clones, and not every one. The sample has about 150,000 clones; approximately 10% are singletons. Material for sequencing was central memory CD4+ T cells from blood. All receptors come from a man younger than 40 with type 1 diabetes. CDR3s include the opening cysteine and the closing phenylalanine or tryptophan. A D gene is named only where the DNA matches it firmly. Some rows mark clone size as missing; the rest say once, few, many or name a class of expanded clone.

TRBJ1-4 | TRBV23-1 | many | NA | TGCGCCAGCGGCCCCGACAGCTCTAATGAAAAACTGTTTTTT | CASGPDSSNEKLFF
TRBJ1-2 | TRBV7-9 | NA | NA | TGTGCCAGCAGCTTCAGGGACAACTTGTTATATGGCTACACCTTC | CASSFRDNLLYGYTF
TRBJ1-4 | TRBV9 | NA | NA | TGTGCCAGCAGCGGAGCCCTTACTACAGGGCTGGAAAAACTGTTTTTT | CASSGALTTGLEKLFF
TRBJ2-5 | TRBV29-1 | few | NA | TGCAGCGTCGAGGCGGGTCCTGGGGAGACCCAGTACTTC | CSVEAGPGETQYF
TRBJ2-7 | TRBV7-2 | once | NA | TGTGCCAGCAGCCAAAGTCCCCCTCGAGGCGAGCAGTACTTC | CASSQSPPRGEQYF
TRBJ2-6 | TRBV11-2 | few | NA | TGTGCCAGCAGCTTAGAACAGGCAGGGTCCAGCTCTGGGGCCAACGTCCTGACTTTC | CASSLEQAGSSSGANVLTF
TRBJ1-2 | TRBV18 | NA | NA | TGTGCCAGCTCACCAGCCACAGGGTGGGGTGATGGCTACACCTTC | CASSPATGWGDGYTF
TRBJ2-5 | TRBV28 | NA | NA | TGTGCCAGCAGTCTCTCCTCATCAGCGTACCAAGAGACCCAGTACTTC | CASSLSSSAYQETQYF
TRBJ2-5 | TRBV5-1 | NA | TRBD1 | TGCGCCAGCAGCTTGGGACAGGGAAGGGAGACCCAGTACTTC | CASSLGQGRETQYF
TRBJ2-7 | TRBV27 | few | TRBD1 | TGTGCCAGCAGACCGAGGACAGGGGTGGGCGAGCAGTACTTC | CASRPRTGVGEQYF
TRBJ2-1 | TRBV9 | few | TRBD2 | TGTGCCAGCAGCGTGGGACTAGCGTTTGGAAATGAGCAGTTCTTC | CASSVGLAFGNEQFF
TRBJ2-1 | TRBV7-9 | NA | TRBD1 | TGTGCCAGCAGCTTAGAGTGGACAGGGAACTTCAATGAGCAGTTCTTC | CASSLEWTGNFNEQFF
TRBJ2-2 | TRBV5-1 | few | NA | TGCGCCAGCAGCGAGGACGGGAACGGGGAGCTGTTTTTT | CASSEDGNGELFF
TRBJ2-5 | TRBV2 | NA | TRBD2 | TGTGCCAGCAGTGTCCGGGAGGCCGAGACCCAGTACTTC | CASSVREAETQYF
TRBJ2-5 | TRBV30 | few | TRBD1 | TGTGCCTGGGGGATTCAGGGGGCGGAGACCCAGTACTTC | CAWGIQGAETQYF
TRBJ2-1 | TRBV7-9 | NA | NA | TGTGCCAGCAGCTCGTCCTGGGGCGAACTTTACAATGAGCAGTTCTTC | CASSSSWGELYNEQFF
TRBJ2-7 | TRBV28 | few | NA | TGTGCCAGCACTAATAGGGCTAGCGAGACCTACGAGCAGTACTTC | CASTNRASETYEQYF
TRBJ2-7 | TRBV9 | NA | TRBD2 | TGTGCCAGCAGCGTAGGACTAGCGGAGACCTACGAGCAGTACTTC | CASSVGLAETYEQYF
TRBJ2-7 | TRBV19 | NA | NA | TGTGCCACCGCAAGGGAGTACGAGCAGTACTTC | CATAREYEQYF
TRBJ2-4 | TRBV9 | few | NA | TGTGCCAGCAGCGTAGGGGTAGAGGACATTCAGTACTTC | CASSVGVEDIQYF
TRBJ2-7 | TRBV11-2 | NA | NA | TGTGCCAGCAGCTTAGTACCGGGAGATTATCACGAGCAGTACTTC | CASSLVPGDYHEQYF
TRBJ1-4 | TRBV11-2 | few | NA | TGTGCCAGCAGCTTATACAGGGCCGACGAAAAACTGTTTTTT | CASSLYRADEKLFF
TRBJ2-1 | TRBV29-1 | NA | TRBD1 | TGCAGCGTTGAAGGCGGGACAGGGGACAGGAATGAGCAGTTCTTC | CSVEGGTGDRNEQFF
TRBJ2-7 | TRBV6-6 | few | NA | TGTGCCAGCAGTTCCGTCTACGAGCAGTACTTC | CASSSVYEQYF
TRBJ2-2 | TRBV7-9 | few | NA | TGTGCCAGCAGCTCCGGGACTCCTAACGGGGAGCTGTTTTTT | CASSSGTPNGELFF
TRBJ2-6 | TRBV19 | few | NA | TGTGCCAGTACCACCTACGGCTCTGGGGCCAACGTCCTGACTTTC | CASTTYGSGANVLTF
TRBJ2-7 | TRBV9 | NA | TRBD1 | TGTGCCAGCAGCCAACTTCTGGACAGGGCGGACGAGCAGTACTTC | CASSQLLDRADEQYF